This passage covers 12 T cell receptor beta chains from one sample sequenced in a study of persistence of HIV-infected CD4 T cells. The stimulus was lysate of CMV-infected fibroblasts, approximately 9.6 ug/mL. Sorting of responding CD4+ T cells relied on upregulated CD40 ligand together with CD69. The antigens for these receptors are not known. This was the immunoSEQ version 4 assay in survey mode. Clones were sequenced by immunoSEQ multiplex PCR, and TCRdb holds only the in-frame ones, with some missing. The sample lists some 8,000 clones, less than 75% seen once, with around 19% in the top ten. Material: CD4+ T cells sorted from PBMCs after approximately 19-hour stimulation, obtained from a patient who received antiretroviral therapy. The source of these receptors is an adult man with HIV who was CMV-seropositive.

This chain uses TRBV5-6 with TRBJ2-2, with 11 positions matching TRBD1. The CDR3 runs to 16 residues. CDR1 is SGHDT, CDR2 YYEEEE, per germline. Germline trimming cut 5 bases from V and 8 bases from J; bases unmatched to any gene: 11. The CDR3 reads CASSAGTGGFGGELFF. CDR3 sequence (DNA): TGTGCCAGCAGTGCCGGGACAGGGGGGTTTGGAGGGGAGCTGTTTTTT. Using reference TRBV5-6 and TRBJ2-2 for the parts outside the CDR3, the full variable domain is DAGVTQSPTHLIKTRGQQVTLRCSPKSGHDTVSWYQQALGQGPQFIFQYYEEEERQRGNFPDRFSGHQFPNYSSELNVNALLLGDSALYLCASSAGTGGFGGELFFGEGSRLTVL.

The CDR3 protein is CASSQEGIRGTTDTQYF. The CDR3 bases are TGCGCCAGCAGCCAAGAAGGGATCCGGGGTACCACAGATACGCAGTATTTT. The V call is TRBV4-1, the J call TRBJ2-3; D is possibly TRBD2 (5 bases). The V end lost 0 bases, the J end lost 2 bases, and 15 bases lay between the germline ends. The CDR3 extends over 17 amino acids. Germline V lookup: CDR1 MGHRA, CDR2 YSYEKL.

The chain has TRBV6-2 or TRBV6-3 and TRBJ2-1; 11 bases align to TRBD2. J lost 8 bases, V lost 8 bases, and 5 bases had no gene match. This CDR3 has 13 amino acids. CDR1 is MNHEY and CDR2 is SVGEGT in the germline V gene. The CDR3 loop reads CASRPTSGDEQFF. The CDR3 bases are TGTGCCAGCCGCCCGACTAGCGGGGATGAGCAGTTCTTC.

There are a few counts of this clone. The same CDR3 is also encoded by other DNA sequences in this sample. The chain employs TRBV18 and TRBJ1-1, with 8 bases fitting TRBD1. The CDR3 contains 14 residues. Germline loops: CDR1 KGHSH, CDR2 LQKENI. With V trimmed by 5 bases and J by 1 base, 3 bases remained unmatched. CDR3 region: CASSGQGRNTEAFF. DNA of the CDR3: TGTGCCAGCTCAGGACAGGGACGGAACACTGAAGCTTTCTTT.

The chain links TRBV2 to TRBJ1-2; D gene unclear. The CDR3 runs 14 residues. V was trimmed by 7 bases and J by 8 bases, leaving 20 bases between them. CDR1 SNHLY and CDR2 FYNNEI come from the germline V gene. CDR3 loop: CASMMSPSGNGYTF. In DNA form, the CDR3 reads TGTGCCAGCATGATGTCTCCATCGGGGAACGGCTACACCTTC.

The chain links TRBV2 to TRBJ1-1; D may be TRBD1 (6 bases). Trimming removed 6 bases at V and 4 bases at J, with 18 bases between. In germline, CDR1 is SNHLY, CDR2 FYNNEI. The CDR3 sequence is 15 residues long. Here the CDR3 reads CASREFAETGTEAFF. The CDR3 bases are TGTGCCAGCAGGGAATTTGCCGAGACAGGCACTGAAGCTTTCTTT.

The chain is built from TRBV18 and TRBJ1-3, with 8 bases that match TRBD1. Trimming cost V 7 bases and J 2 bases; bases outside gene matches: 10. CDR1 is KGHSH and CDR2 is LQKENI in the germline V gene. The CDR3 contains 16 residues. The CDR3 spells CASLEPQGATGNTIYF. DNA for the CDR3: TGTGCCAGCTTAGAACCCCAGGGGGCAACTGGAAACACCATATATTTT.

The sample holds a few counts of this clone. The V and J genes are TRBV6-6 and TRBJ2-6; 9 nucleotides agree with TRBD1. V lost 2 bases to trimming and J lost 2 bases; unmatched junction nucleotides: 1. CDR3 length equals 16 residues. Germline values: CDR1 MNHNY, CDR2 SVGAGI (reference sequence). This CDR3 reads CASSYRTGAGANVLTF. In DNA form, the CDR3 reads TGTGCCAGCAGTTACCGGACAGGGGCTGGGGCCAACGTCCTGACTTTC.

This chain connects TRBV6-1 to TRBJ1-4; 10 bases are a match to TRBD1. CDR1 and CDR2 (germline): MNHNS, SASEGT. Germline trimming cut 4 bases from V and 8 bases from J; bases unmatched to any gene: 13. The CDR3 is made up of 17 amino acids. As DNA, the CDR3 is TGTGCCAGCAGTGTCCCGGGACAGGGGCCCGGTTCGGAAAAACTGTTTTTT. Its translation: CASSVPGQGPGSEKLFF.

This CDR3 is CASSLASGTGGFQPQHF. As DNA, the CDR3 is TGTGCCAGCAGCTTAGCTTCGGGGACAGGGGGTTTTCAGCCCCAGCATTTT. The chain couples TRBV7-2 to TRBJ1-5; 11 bases align to TRBD1. The J segment lost 6 bases and the V segment lost 0 bases, leaving 7 bases of the junction unmatched. CDR1 is SGHTA, CDR2 FQGNSA, per germline. The CDR3 length is 17 residues.

V and J are TRBV12-3 or TRBV12-4 and TRBJ1-1; D gene uncertain. CDR3 length equals 13 residues. Trimming pared 5 bases from V and 1 base from J, leaving 8 bases between. The CDR3 DNA reads as TGTGCCAGCAGTGGTTTACGGAACACTGAAGCTTTCTTT. Its protein product is CASSGLRNTEAFF.

This clone was counted once. The gene calls are TRBV7-6 and TRBJ2-5; TRBD2 matches 9 bases. V lost 7 bases, J lost 1 base, and 7 bases stayed unmatched. Germline values: CDR1 SGHVS, CDR2 FNYEAQ. The CDR3 is made up of 15 amino acids. The CDR3 reads CASNPLAGIQETQYF. The CDR3, as DNA: TGTGCCAGCAACCCCCTAGCGGGGATCCAAGAGACCCAGTACTTC.